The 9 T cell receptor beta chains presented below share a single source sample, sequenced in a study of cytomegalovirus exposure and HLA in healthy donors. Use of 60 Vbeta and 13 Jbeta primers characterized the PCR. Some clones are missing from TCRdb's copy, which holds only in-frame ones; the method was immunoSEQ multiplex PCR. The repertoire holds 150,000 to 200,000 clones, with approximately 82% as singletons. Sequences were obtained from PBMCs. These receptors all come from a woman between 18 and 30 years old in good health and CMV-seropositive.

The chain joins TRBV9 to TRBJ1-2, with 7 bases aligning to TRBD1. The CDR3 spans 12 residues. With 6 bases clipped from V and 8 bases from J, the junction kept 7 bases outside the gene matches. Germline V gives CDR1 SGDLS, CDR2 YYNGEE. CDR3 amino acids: CASNNRGAGYTF. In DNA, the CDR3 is TGTGCCAGCAACAACAGGGGTGCCGGCTACACCTTC.

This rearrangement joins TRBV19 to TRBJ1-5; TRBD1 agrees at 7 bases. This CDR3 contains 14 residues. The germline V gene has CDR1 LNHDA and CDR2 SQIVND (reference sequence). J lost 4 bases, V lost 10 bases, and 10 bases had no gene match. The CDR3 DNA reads TGTGCCAAACCCTTACAGGGGAGGAATCAGCCCCAGCATTTT. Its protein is CAKPLQGRNQPQHF.

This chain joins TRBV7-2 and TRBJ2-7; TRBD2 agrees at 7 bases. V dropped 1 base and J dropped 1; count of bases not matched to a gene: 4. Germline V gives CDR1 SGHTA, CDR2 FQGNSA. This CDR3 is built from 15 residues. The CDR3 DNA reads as TGTGCCAGCAGCTTAGTCGGTAGCGGGTCCTACGAGCAGTACTTC. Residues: CASSLVGSGSYEQYF. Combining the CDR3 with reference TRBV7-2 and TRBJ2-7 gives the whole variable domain GAGVSQSPSNKVTEKGKDVELRCDPISGHTALYWYRQSLGQGLEFLIYFQGNSAPDKSGLPSDRFSAERTGGSVSTLTIQRTQQEDSAVYLCASSLVGSGSYEQYFGPGTRLTVT.

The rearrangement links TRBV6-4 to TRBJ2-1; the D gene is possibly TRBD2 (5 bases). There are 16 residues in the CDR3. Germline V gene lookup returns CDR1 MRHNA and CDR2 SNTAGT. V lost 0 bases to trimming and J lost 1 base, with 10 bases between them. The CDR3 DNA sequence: TGTGCCAGCAGTGACTCAGAGAGGGCGTCCTACAATGAGCAGTTCTTC. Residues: CASSDSERASYNEQFF.

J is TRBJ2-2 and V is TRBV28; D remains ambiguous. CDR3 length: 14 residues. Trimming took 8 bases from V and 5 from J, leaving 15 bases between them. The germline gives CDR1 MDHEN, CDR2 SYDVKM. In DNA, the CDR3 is TGTGCCAGCCTAGACGAAGGAATGACCGGGGAGCTGTTTTTT. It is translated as CASLDEGMTGELFF.

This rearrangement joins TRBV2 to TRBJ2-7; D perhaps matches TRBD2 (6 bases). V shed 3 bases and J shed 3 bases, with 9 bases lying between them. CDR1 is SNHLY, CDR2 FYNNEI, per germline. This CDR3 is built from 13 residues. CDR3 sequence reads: CASSEPGDYEQYV. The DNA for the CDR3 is TGTGCCAGCAGTGAGCCGGGAGACTACGAGCAGTACGTC.

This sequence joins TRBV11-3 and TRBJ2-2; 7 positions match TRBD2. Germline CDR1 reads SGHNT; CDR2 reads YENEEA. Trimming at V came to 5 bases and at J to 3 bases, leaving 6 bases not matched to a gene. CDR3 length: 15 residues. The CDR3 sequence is CASSPGLDDTGELFF. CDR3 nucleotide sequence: TGTGCCAGCAGCCCCGGACTAGATGACACCGGGGAGCTGTTTTTT.

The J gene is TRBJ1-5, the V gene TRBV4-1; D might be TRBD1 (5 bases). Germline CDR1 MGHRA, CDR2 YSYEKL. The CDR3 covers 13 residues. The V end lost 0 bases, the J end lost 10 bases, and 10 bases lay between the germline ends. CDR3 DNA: TGCGCCAGCAGCCAAGAGGGACTTGGACCCCAGCATTTT. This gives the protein CASSQEGLGPQHF.

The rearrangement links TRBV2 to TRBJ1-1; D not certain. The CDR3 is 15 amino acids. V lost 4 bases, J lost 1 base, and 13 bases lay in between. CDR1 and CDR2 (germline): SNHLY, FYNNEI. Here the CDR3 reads CASSVWEGANTEAFF. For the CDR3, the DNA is TGTGCCAGCAGTGTCTGGGAGGGTGCGAACACTGAAGCTTTCTTT.